The rows below give T cell receptor beta chains drawn from one sample of a study of cytomegalovirus exposure and HLA in healthy donors. The table came from immunoSEQ multiplex PCR; TCRdb's copy has only in-frame clones and leaves some out. This sample has about 100,000 clones, with around 76% found just once. Specimen: PBMCs. These receptors originate from a woman in her sixties or seventies in good health and CMV-seropositive. Each CDR3 is given with its conserved first and last residue. D genes are given only for firm matches. Not every row has a clone size; where given, it reads once, few, many or a size class.

NA,TRBV29-1,NA,TRBJ1-4,TGCAGCGTCCGCCGACGGGGTAATGAAAAACTGTTTTTT,CSVRRRGNEKLFF
NA,TRBV4-1,TRBD2,TRBJ2-1,TGCGCCAGCAGCCGGGCGACTAGCGGGAGTCAGGACAATGAGCAGTTCTTC,CASSRATSGSQDNEQFF
NA,TRBV7-9,NA,TRBJ1-5,TGTGCCAGCAGCTTAGCCGGCGGGGGTCAGCCCCAGCATTTT,CASSLAGGGQPQHF
once,TRBV21-1,NA,TRBJ1-5,TGTGCCAGCAGGGTGGCAAATCAGCCCCAGCATTTT,CASRVANQPQHF
NA,TRBV30,NA,TRBJ1-5,TGTGCCTGGACCCCCTCTTGGGAGTCTCCACGCAATCAGCCCCAGCATTTT,CAWTPSWESPRNQPQHF
NA,TRBV21-1,NA,TRBJ2-7,TGTGCCAGTTGCTCTGAGGGGACACCCTTCTCCTACGAGCAGTACTTC,CASCSEGTPFSYEQYF
once,TRBV5-1,TRBD1,TRBJ2-3,TGCGCCAGCACCTCGACAGGGGTAGATACGCAGTATTTT,CASTSTGVDTQYF
NA,TRBV30,TRBD1,TRBJ2-1,TGTGCCTGGTCCGGGACAGGGGGCCCCCTCTCCTACAATGAGCAGTTCTTC,CAWSGTGGPLSYNEQFF
NA,TRBV11-3,NA,TRBJ1-1,TGTGCCAGCAGCTCCCGCAGCGCAGGGCCCACTGAAGCTTTCTTT,CASSSRSAGPTEAFF
NA,TRBV27,NA,TRBJ1-1,TGTGCCAGCAGTCACGGGGAGAACACTGAAGCTTTCTTT,CASSHGENTEAFF
NA,TRBV7-3,TRBD2,TRBJ2-1,TGTGCCAGCAGCTTAATAGCGGGAGCGGGTGAGCAGTTCTTC,CASSLIAGAGEQFF
NA,TRBV18,NA,TRBJ1-1,TGTGCCAGCTCAGAAGGGCAGGGCAACACTGAAGCTTTCTTT,CASSEGQGNTEAFF
few,TRBV7-2,TRBD1,TRBJ1-4,TGTGCCAGCAGCGTCCGACAGGGCGGTGTTGAAAAACTGTTTTTT,CASSVRQGGVEKLFF
NA,TRBV29-1,NA,TRBJ2-6,TGCAGCGTTGGGGAGACTGGGGCCAACGTCCTGACTTTC,CSVGETGANVLTF
few,TRBV6-5,TRBD1,TRBJ1-5,TGTGCCAGCAGGGAACAGGGGGCTGGGCAGCCCCAGCATTTT,CASREQGAGQPQHF
NA,TRBV7-2,NA,TRBJ1-1,TGTGCCAGCAGCTTTCAGCGGGGAGTCGGTGAAGCTTTCTTT,CASSFQRGVGEAFF
NA,TRBV27,TRBD1,TRBJ2-2,TGTGCCAGCAGTTGGGACAGGGAAGCCACCGGGGAGCTGTTTTTT,CASSWDREATGELFF
few,TRBV6-5,NA,TRBJ2-3,TGTGCCAGCAGAGTAAACGGGGATACGCAGTATTTT,CASRVNGDTQYF
NA,TRBV2,NA,TRBJ1-4,TGTGCCAGCAACCGGGCGGGGACGGGAGTAACTAATGAAAAACTGTTTTTT,CASNRAGTGVTNEKLFF
NA,TRBV28,NA,TRBJ1-1,TGTGCCAGCAGTACCAGGGGTTGGAACACTGAAGCTTTCTTT,CASSTRGWNTEAFF
NA,TRBV6-6,TRBD1,TRBJ1-5,TGTGCCAGCAGTTACTCTAGGACAGGGAGTCAGCCCCAGCATTTT,CASSYSRTGSQPQHF
NA,TRBV2,TRBD1,TRBJ2-3,TGTGCCAGCAGCACACCAAGCGGGACAGGGGAGTTTAATACGCAGTATTTT,CASSTPSGTGEFNTQYF
NA,TRBV5-5,TRBD2,TRBJ2-7,TGTGCCAGCAGCTTGACTAGCGGGAGTGGGTACGAGCAGTACTTC,CASSLTSGSGYEQYF
NA,TRBV11-2,NA,TRBJ2-4,TGTGCCAGCAGCTTCCGACCCACCCTGATCGACAAAAACATTCAGTACTTT,CASSFRPTLIDKNIQYF
NA,TRBV15,TRBD2,TRBJ2-1,TGTGCCACCAGCAGAGCACTAGCGGTTGCGTCCTACAATGAGCAGTTCTTC,CATSRALAVASYNEQFF
NA,TRBV9,TRBD1,TRBJ2-7,TGTGCCAGCAGCCCAAGACAGGGGGCCTCCTACGAGCAGTACTTC,CASSPRQGASYEQYF
NA,TRBV28,NA,TRBJ2-7,TGTGCCAGCAGAGGAGCCTGGACAGTCCTATACGAGCAGTACTTC,CASRGAWTVLYEQYF
NA,TRBV2,TRBD2,TRBJ2-7,TGTGCCAGCAGTGGGCAGGGACTAGCGTTAATCGAGCAGTACTTC,CASSGQGLALIEQYF
few,TRBV28,NA,TRBJ1-1,TGTGCCAGCAGGAGACAGGAGAACACTGAAGCTTTCTTT,CASRRQENTEAFF
many,TRBV10-3,TRBD1,TRBJ1-5,TGTGCCAGCCACACAGGGGATAGCAATCAGCCCCAGCATTTT,CASHTGDSNQPQHF
NA,TRBV28,NA,TRBJ2-1,TGTGCCAGCACCCCTTTAGCGGAAAGCTCCTACAATGAGCAGTTCTTC,CASTPLAESSYNEQFF
few,TRBV5-6,TRBD1,TRBJ1-1,TGTGCCAGCAGCTTAGGGGACAGCAATCGAGCTTTCTTT,CASSLGDSNRAFF
NA,TRBV2,NA,TRBJ1-5,TGTGCCAGCGCTCTGGGGCAGGGGCTAAGTCAGCCCCAGCATTTT,CASALGQGLSQPQHF
NA,TRBV28,TRBD2,TRBJ2-2,TGTGCCAGCATCTTCAGCGGGGCTACGGGGGAGCTGTTTTTT,CASIFSGATGELFF
NA,TRBV19,TRBD1,TRBJ2-7,TGTGCCAGTGGGGACAGATACGAGCAGTACTTC,CASGDRYEQYF
NA,TRBV7-9,TRBD1,TRBJ1-4,TGTGCCAGCAGCTCGGACAGGGCGGGGGAAAAACTGTTTTTT,CASSSDRAGEKLFF
NA,TRBV18,NA,TRBJ2-2,TGTGCCAGCTCACCGGGAGCGACCGGGGAGCTGTTTTTT,CASSPGATGELFF